Following are 11 T cell receptor beta chains from one sample sequenced in a study of T cell repertoires in ileal Crohn's disease. Indicated time point: neoterminal ileum biopsy at postoperative endoscopy, about 6 months after surgery. Here immunoSEQ multiplex PCR was the method, and the copy in TCRdb shows in-frame clones only, minus some. Among more than 12,000 clones, approximately 80% were seen once, and the ten largest hold approximately 4.3%. The material sequenced was ileal tissue. These receptors were collected from an adult with Crohn's disease.

The chain combines TRBV15 with TRBJ2-3, with D perhaps assigned TRBD1 or TRBD2 (5 bases each). Germline-derived CDR1 and CDR2 are LNHNV and YYDKDF (reference sequence). This CDR3 region has 16 residues. Trimming took 1 base from V and 1 from J, leaving 12 bases between them. The DNA for the CDR3 is TGTGCCACCAGCAGAGGTAGCGTGACAGGCACAGATACGCAGTATTTT. This translates into CATSRGSVTGTDTQYF.

V gene TRBV5-5 combines with J gene TRBJ2-3; D is ambiguous. Germline CDR1 SGHKS, CDR2 YYEKEE (reference sequence). This CDR3 has 17 residues. Trimming took 3 bases from V and 11 from J, leaving 28 bases between them. CDR3 in DNA: TGTGCCAGCAGCTCGTGGTCCGGATTAAGAGGCCTAGGGATGCAGTATTTT. This translates into CASSSWSGLRGLGMQYF.

The genes are TRBV5-4 and TRBJ2-7; unclear D gene. The CDR3 length is 14 residues. Looked up from germline, CDR1 is SGHNT and CDR2 is YYREEE (reference sequence). Trimming took 3 bases from V and 3 from J, leaving 13 bases between them. CDR3 protein: CASSYMGDRYEQYF. CDR3 DNA sequence: TGTGCCAGCAGCTATATGGGCGACCGCTACGAGCAGTACTTC.

A few counts support this clone. The chain links TRBV14 to TRBJ1-5; no reliable D call. The CDR3 consists of 14 residues. Germline CDR1 SGHDN, CDR2 FVKESK. V lost 5 bases and J 4 bases, leaving 12 bases between the germline ends. The CDR3 coding sequence is TGTGCCAGCAGCAGACGGGGTTGGAATCAGCCCCAGCATTTT. This codes for CASSRRGWNQPQHF.

V and J are TRBV27 and TRBJ2-7, with D possibly matching TRBD1 (6 bases). The V gene's germline CDR1 is MNHEY and CDR2 SMNVEV (reference sequence). The CDR3 runs 15 residues. V dropped 0 bases and J dropped 2 bases, with 11 bases sitting between them. CDR3 protein: CASSLSRQETYEQYF. The CDR3 region has the DNA TGTGCCAGCAGTTTATCGCGACAGGAAACCTACGAGCAGTACTTC.

The chain links TRBV6-1 to TRBJ2-3; TRBD1 or TRBD2 may be the D gene (7 bases each). The V gene's germline CDR1 is MNHNS and CDR2 SASEGT. V was trimmed by 6 bases and J by 3 bases, leaving 10 bases between them. The length of the CDR3 is 13 residues. This chain's CDR3 is CASSQGGTDTQYF. The DNA of the CDR3 is TGTGCCAGCAGCCAGGGGGGGACAGATACGCAGTATTTT.

J is TRBJ1-1 and V is TRBV11-2; the D is unclear. The CDR3 consists of 13 residues. V lost 3 bases and J 4 bases, leaving 9 bases between the germline ends. The germline CDR1 and CDR2 sequences are SGHAT and FQNNGV. In nucleotides, the CDR3 is TGTGCCAGCAGCTTTTCCGGCAGCACTGAAGCTTTCTTT. The encoded protein is CASSFSGSTEAFF. Filled out from reference TRBV11-2 and TRBJ1-1, the complete variable domain reads EAGVAQSPRYKIIEKRQSVAFWCNPISGHATLYWYQQILGQGPKLLIQFQNNGVVDDSQLPKDRFSAERLKGVDSTLKIQPAKLEDSAVYLCASSFSGSTEAFFGQGTRLTVV.

V is TRBV9 and J is TRBJ2-2, with a possible D match to TRBD1 (6 bases). Trimming shortened V by 0 bases and J by 4 bases, and 10 bases separated the two germline ends. The CDR3 covers 15 residues. CDR1 SGDLS and CDR2 YYNGEE come from the germline V gene. In DNA, the CDR3 is TGTGCCAGCAGCGTAGTGGAAGGGGGCACCGGGGAGCTGTTTTTT. Translated, it gives CASSVVEGGTGELFF.

This rearrangement joins TRBV7-2 to TRBJ2-5; a possible D gene is TRBD2 (6 bases). This CDR3 contains 16 residues. CDR1 SGHTA and CDR2 FQGNSA come from the germline V gene. Trimming stripped 5 bases from V and 1 base from J, with 17 bases between. The CDR3 DNA is TGTGCCAGCAGCCGACTGGGGCGGGGAGGCCAAGAGACCCAGTACTTC. Translation: CASSRLGRGGQETQYF. The variable domain in full, with the rest retrieved from reference TRBV7-2 and TRBJ2-5, is GAGVSQSPSNKVTEKGKDVELRCDPISGHTALYWYRQSLGQGLEFLIYFQGNSAPDKSGLPSDRFSAERTGGSVSTLTIQRTQQEDSAVYLCASSRLGRGGQETQYFGPGTRLLVL.

The CDR3 sequence: CASGARDNTEAFF. CDR3 sequence (DNA): TGTGCCAGTGGGGCGCGGGACAACACTGAAGCTTTCTTT. The chain links TRBV2 to TRBJ1-1; D possibly corresponds to TRBD1 (5 bases). The CDR3 has 13 amino acids. The germline V gene has CDR1 SNHLY and CDR2 FYNNEI. The V end lost 9 bases, the J end lost 2 bases, and 13 bases lay between the germline ends.

The V gene is TRBV27, the J gene TRBJ1-1; the D gene is possibly TRBD1 (6 bases). Germline CDR1 and CDR2: MNHEY and SMNVEV (reference sequence). Between the trimmed V and J ends, which lost 2 bases and 5 bases, there was a span of 15 bases. The CDR3 has 15 amino acids. The CDR3 sequence: CASSLRGTAGTEAFF. The CDR3 DNA sequence: TGTGCCAGCAGTTTAAGGGGGACTGCGGGGACTGAAGCTTTCTTT.